The TCR beta chain under discussion was sequenced for a study of blood T cell repertoires in COVID-19 (dated by TCRdb to about 2020). About the investigation overall: Samples from collaborators originated in the United States, Italy and Spain and spanned both the acute and convalescent phases of COVID-19. HLA class I and class II types, where available, came from metadata supplied by the sample provider rather than from assay-based typing. The samples were drawn from the first 160 participants of the ongoing ImmuneRACE study and from 950 to 1,500 subjects provided by 6 global collaborators. Subjects who had been exposed to COVID-19, were actively infected with it, or had recovered from it provided the deeply sampled blood TCRbeta repertoires that made up the dataset. The material from the prospective study consisted of cDNA or gDNA derived from T cells, B-cell-depleted T cells, or PBMCs. The repertoires were made available in a free public database intended to serve as a resource for research on the immune response to SARS-CoV-2. A de-identified subject ID, COVID-19 status, age in years and sex were almost always included in the sample metadata.

In this sample, this clone turned up a few times. The antigen it binds to is not known. The input lacks base qualities; no much larger clone sits a single base away. The full study reports these points: The quantity of clinical and demographic metadata differed by source and by participant and was supplied without curation.

The CDR3 covers 16 residues, taking in both the cysteine and the phenylalanine. The retained sequence is limited to the CDR3, 48 bases, with the frame set at the first base. V loses 4 bases, J loses 0 bases, and the germline ends lie 13 bases apart. CDR1 and CDR2 are drawn from the germline V gene (reference sequence): SGHNT, YYREEE. The immunoSEQ Assay, a bias-controlled multiplex PCR, was used to amplify TCRbeta CDR3 regions from genomic DNA. The original methods were these. The number of nucleated cells in each sample was estimated by amplification of reference gene primers within the assay. To quantify the absolute abundance of each unique TCRbeta CDR3 rearrangement, sequence reads were collapsed and filtered. Productive Simpson clonality was computed per sample as the square root of Simpson's diversity index over productive rearrangements. TCRdb carries this immuneACCESS record with in-frame sequences only. Its versions omit some clonotypes, under half of them owing to an unresolved V gene in the studies checked, with the rest unexplained. The V and J calls and the clone size are those of that table, but D and trimming were determined from the DNA. Present in this sample are approximately 160,000 clones, around 84% of which were seen just once. The ten largest clones add up to 7.3% of the sample.

In the prospective study, participants were roughly 18 to 100 years old, resided in about two dozen geographic areas of the United States, and were enrolled through a virtual design. In the prospective study, participants were assigned to cohorts based on the clinical history participants reported in a screening survey and a study questionnaire. For ImmuneRACE Cohort 3, a participant was defined as recovered based on two consecutive negative NP/OP PCR tests, clearance by a healthcare professional, or resolution of symptoms. Each participant in the prospective study had whole blood, serum and a nasopharyngeal or oropharyngeal swab collected by mobile phlebotomists. Additional blood draws and questionnaires over an approximately 2-month period could optionally be provided by prospective study participants. Before DNA extraction, blood samples from the prospective study were shipped at room temperature or frozen.

The receptor's source is a man aged 50 or older who had recovered from COVID-19. The V and J genes are TRBV5-4 and TRBJ1-4, with a weak D call of TRBD1 (5 bases match). Sequencing was carried out using PBMCs or T cells enriched from blood (not recorded which). The CDR3 here reads CASSPDKLATNEKLFF. In nucleotides, the sequence is TGTGCCAGCAGCCCGGACAAACTTGCAACTAATGAAAAACTGTTTTTT. The reference TRBV5-4 and TRBJ1-4 proteins fill in what lies around the CDR3, so the full variable domain reads ETGVTQSPTHLIKTRGQQVTLRCSSQSGHNTVSWYQQALGQGPQFIFQYYREEENGRGNFPPRFSGLQFPNYSSELNVNALELDDSALYLCASSPDKLATNEKLFFGSGTQLSVL.